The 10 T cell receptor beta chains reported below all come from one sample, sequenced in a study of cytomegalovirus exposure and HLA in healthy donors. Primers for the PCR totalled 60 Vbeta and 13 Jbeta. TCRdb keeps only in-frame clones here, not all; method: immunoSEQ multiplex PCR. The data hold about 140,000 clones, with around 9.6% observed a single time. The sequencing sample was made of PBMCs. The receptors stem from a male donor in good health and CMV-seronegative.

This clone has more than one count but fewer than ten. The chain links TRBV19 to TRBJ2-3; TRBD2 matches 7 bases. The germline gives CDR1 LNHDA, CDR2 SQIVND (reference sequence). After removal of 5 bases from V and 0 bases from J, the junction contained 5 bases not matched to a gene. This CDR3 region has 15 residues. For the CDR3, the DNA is TGTGCCAGTAGTTTGGGCGGGAGTAGCACAGATACGCAGTATTTT. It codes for CASSLGGSSTDTQYF.

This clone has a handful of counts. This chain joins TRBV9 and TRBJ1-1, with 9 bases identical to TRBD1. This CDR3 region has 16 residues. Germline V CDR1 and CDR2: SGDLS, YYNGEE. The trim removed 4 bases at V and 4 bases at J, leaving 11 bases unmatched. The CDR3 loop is CASSHAPGTGFTEAFF. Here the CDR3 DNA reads TGTGCCAGCAGCCATGCACCTGGGACAGGGTTCACTGAAGCTTTCTTT.

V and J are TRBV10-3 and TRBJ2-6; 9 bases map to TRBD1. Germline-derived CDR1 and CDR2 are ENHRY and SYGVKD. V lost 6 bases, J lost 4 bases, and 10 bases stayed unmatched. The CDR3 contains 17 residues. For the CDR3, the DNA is TGTGCCATCAGGGGGACAGGGCCCGGGGGCGGGGCCAACGTCCTGACTTTC. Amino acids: CAIRGTGPGGGANVLTF.

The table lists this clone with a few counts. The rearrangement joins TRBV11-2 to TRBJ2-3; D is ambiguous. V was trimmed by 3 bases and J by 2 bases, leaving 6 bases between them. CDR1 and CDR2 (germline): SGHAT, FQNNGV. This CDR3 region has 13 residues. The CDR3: CASSFTVTDTQYF. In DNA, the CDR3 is TGTGCCAGCAGCTTCACAGTCACAGATACGCAGTATTTT.

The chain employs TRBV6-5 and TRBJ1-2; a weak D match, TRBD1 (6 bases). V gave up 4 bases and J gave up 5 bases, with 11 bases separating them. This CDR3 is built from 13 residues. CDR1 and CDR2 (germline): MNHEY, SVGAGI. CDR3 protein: CASSSGQRYGYTF. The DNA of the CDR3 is TGTGCCAGCAGTTCTGGACAGCGGTATGGCTACACCTTC.

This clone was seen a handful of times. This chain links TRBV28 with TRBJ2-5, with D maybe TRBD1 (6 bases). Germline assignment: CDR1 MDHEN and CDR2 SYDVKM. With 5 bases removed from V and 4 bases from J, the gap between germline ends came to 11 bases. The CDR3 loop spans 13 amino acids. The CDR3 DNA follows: TGTGCCAGCAGTCGTACAGGGTTAGAGACCCAGTACTTC. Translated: CASSRTGLETQYF.

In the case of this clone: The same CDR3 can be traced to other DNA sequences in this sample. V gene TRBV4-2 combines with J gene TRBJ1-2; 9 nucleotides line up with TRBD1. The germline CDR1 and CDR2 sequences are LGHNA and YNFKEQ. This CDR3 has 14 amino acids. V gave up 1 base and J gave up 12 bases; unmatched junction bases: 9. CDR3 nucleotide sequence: TGTGCCAGCAGCCAAGGTGGACAGGGGCCCTGGGACACCTTC. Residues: CASSQGGQGPWDTF.

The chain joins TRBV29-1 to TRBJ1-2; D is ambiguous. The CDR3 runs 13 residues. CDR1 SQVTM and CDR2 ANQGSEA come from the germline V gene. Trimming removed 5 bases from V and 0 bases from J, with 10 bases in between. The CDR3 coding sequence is TGCAGCGTTTACACAGAATCTAACTATGGCTACACCTTC. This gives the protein CSVYTESNYGYTF.

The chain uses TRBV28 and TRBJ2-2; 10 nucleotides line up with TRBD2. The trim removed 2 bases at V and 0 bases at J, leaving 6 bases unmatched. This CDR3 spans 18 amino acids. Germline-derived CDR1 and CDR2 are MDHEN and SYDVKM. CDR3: CASSLQLAGYSNTGELFF. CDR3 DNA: TGTGCCAGCAGTTTACAACTAGCGGGGTACTCGAACACCGGGGAGCTGTTTTTT.

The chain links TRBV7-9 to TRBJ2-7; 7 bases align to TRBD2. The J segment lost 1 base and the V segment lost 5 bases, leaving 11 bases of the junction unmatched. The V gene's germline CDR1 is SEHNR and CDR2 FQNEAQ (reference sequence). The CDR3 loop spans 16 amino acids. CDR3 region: CASSVGGLGISYEQYF. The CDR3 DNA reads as TGTGCCAGCAGCGTCGGGGGGTTAGGGATTTCCTACGAGCAGTACTTC.